This section outlines one T cell receptor beta chain sequence together with its context. The CDR3 length is 16 residues. Germline-derived CDR1 and CDR2 are SGHAT and FQNNGV. After removal of 4 bases from V and 3 bases from J, the junction contained 7 bases not matched to a gene. The sample originates from a study of T cells in Graves' hyperthyroidism and ophthalmopathy. TCR beta CDR3 region amplification was performed from RNA transcripts. HTBI primers were used for first-round RT-PCR of the TCR CDR3. Via MiXCR, TCRdb re-called the multiplex PCR reads, giving one row per CDR3 protein. This sample has under 350,000 distinct CDR3 sequences, with 10% to 15% found just once.

This receptor was obtained from a woman aged 25 to 39 with Graves' hyperthyroidism that later progressed to Graves' ophthalmopathy. The rearrangement links TRBV11-2 to TRBJ2-3; 10 nucleotides align to TRBD1. The sample comprised blood. CDR3 region: CASSSGTGAPTDTQYF. As DNA, the CDR3 is TGTGCCAGCAGCTCCGGGACAGGGGCCCCTACAGATACGCAGTATTTT.